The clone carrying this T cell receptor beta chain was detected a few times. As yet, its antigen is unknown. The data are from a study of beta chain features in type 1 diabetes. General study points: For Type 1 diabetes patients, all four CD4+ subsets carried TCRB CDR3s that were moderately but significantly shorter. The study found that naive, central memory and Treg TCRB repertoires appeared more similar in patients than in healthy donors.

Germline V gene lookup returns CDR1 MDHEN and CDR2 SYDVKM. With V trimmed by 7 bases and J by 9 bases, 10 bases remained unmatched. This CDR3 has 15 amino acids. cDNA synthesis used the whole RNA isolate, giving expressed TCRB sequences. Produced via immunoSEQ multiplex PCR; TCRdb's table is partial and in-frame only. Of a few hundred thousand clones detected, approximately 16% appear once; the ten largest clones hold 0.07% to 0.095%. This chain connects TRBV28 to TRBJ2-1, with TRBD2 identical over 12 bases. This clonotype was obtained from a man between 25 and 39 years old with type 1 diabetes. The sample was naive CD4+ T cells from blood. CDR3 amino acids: CASTLSSGRVGEQFF. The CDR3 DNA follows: TGTGCCAGCACCCTATCTAGCGGGAGGGTGGGTGAGCAGTTCTTC.